This paragraph covers one T cell receptor beta chain sequence. The table lists this clone with a count of one. It has no known antigen specificity. No base quality information exists; no much larger clone differs at one position. The data are from a study of memory CD4+ T cells and cytomegalovirus serostatus (dated by TCRdb to between 2018 and 2021). General notes on the study: The cohort comprised roughly 35 healthy Belgian adults, 9 CMV seropositive and 24 CMV seronegative. The study sequenced CD4+ memory TCRbeta repertoires of a Belgian cohort with known cytomegalovirus serostatus to replicate a published TCR-based CMV serostatus classifier. Study-wide conclusions, independent of this receptor: Among the 160 or so previously reported CMV-associated TCRbeta sequences, 60 to 85 showed up in the CD4+ memory repertoires, with each one found in between one and five individuals. CMV serostatus prediction reached a median bootstrapped AUC of roughly 0.95 with the original framework and about 0.91 with a US-trained random forest. Only CD4+CD45RO+ memory cells were sequenced, unlike the original study, which covered naive and memory CD4+ and CD8+ populations. A median bootstrapped AUC of approximately 0.95 with a 95% CI of 0.76-1.00 was achieved on the Belgian cohort by the original-framework classifier. Results were interpreted as suggesting that the CMV-associated TCR signature is largely present in the CD4+ memory repertoire.

The V end loses 0 bases and the J end loses 6 bases, and a stretch of 12 bases separates them. From the cysteine up to the phenylalanine, the CDR3 has a length of 15 residues. Only the CDR3 region is kept as DNA, spanning 45 bases read in frame from base 1. The germline V gene (reference sequence) yields SGHKS for CDR1 and YYEKEE for CDR2. The Quick-DNA Microprep Kit was used to extract genomic DNA from the sorted cells. Amplification of TCRbeta DNA was done with the immunoSEQ hsTCRbeta kit, following the protocol from the manufacturer. An Illumina MiSeq instrument was used to sequence the TCRbeta libraries. The source study handled its data this way. Once out-of-frame sequences had been removed, some 2 million distinct TCRbeta sequences were left, which works out to an average of around 73,000 per individual. Two values were used to score each individual: the count of 164 previously reported CMV-associated TCRbeta sequences and the total count of productive distinct TCRbeta sequences. A beta-binomial model was reimplemented in Python, and scikit-learn random forests with default parameters were trained on data from the US cohort. On the Belgian cohort, classifier performance was reported as the median AUC, along with percentile confidence intervals, across 10,000 bootstrap iterations. TCRdb carries this immuneACCESS record with in-frame sequences only. Its versions omit some clonotypes, under half of them owing to an unresolved V gene in the studies checked, with the rest unexplained. V and J calls and clone size are copied from that table; D and trimming were computed from the DNA. The sample table records tens of thousands of clones; around 79% of these occur just once. The ten largest clones add up to about 3% of the sample.

A FACSAria II was used to sort memory CD4+ T cells, defined as single viable CD3+CD4+CD8-CD45RO+ cells. CMV serostatus was determined with a Roche Elecsys assay detecting serum IgG against CMV pp150, pp28, p38 and p52. Following thawing, total CD4+ T cells were enriched through positive selection using CD4 magnetic microbeads. Samples originated from another study that specifically interrogated the CD4+ T cell memory repertoire. Peripheral blood mononuclear cells were isolated and cryopreserved according to standard operating procedures, and serum was kept at -80 degrees C. CD3-PerCP (BW264/56), CD4-APC (RPA-T4), CD45RO-PE (UCHT1) and CD8-Pacific Orange (3B5) antibodies were used for staining, and non-viable cells were excluded with Sytox blue.

The clonotype originates from an adult in good health and CMV-seropositive. The V gene is TRBV5-5 and the J gene is TRBJ2-2, with no confident D gene call. Sequencing used memory CD4+ T cells from blood. The nucleotides are TGTGCCAGCAGCTTGGCCGGGTTAGATTCCGGGGAGCTGTTTTTT. The resulting protein is CASSLAGLDSGELFF.